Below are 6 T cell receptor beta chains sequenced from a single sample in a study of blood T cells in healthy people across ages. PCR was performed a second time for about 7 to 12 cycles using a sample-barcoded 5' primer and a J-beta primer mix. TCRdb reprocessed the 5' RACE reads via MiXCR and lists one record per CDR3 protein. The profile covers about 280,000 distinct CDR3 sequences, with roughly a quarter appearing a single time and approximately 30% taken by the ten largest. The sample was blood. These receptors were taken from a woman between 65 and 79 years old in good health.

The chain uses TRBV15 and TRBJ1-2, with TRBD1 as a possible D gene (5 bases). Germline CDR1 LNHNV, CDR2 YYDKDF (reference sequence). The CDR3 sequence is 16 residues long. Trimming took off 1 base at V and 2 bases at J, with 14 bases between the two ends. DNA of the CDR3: TGTGCCACCAGCAGAGCCGGGACGGGTATAAACTATGGCTACACCTTC. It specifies CATSRAGTGINYGYTF.

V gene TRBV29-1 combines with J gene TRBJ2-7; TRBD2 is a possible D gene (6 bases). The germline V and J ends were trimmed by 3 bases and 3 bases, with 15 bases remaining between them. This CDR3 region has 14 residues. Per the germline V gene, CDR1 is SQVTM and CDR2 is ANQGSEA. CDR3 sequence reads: CSVDFGGADYEQYF. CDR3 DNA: TGCAGCGTTGATTTCGGAGGGGCGGACTACGAGCAGTACTTC.

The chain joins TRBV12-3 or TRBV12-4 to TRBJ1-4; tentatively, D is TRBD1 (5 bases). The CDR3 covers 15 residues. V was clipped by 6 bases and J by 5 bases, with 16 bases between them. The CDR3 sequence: CASSRGDGRNEKLFF. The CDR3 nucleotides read TGTGCCAGCAGCCGCGGGGACGGACGAAATGAAAAACTGTTTTTT.

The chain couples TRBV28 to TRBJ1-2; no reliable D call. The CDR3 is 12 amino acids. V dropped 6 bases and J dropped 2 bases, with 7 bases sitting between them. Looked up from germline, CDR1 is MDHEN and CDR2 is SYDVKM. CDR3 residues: CASRTLNYGYTF. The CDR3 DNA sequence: TGTGCCAGCAGAACCCTCAACTATGGCTACACCTTC.

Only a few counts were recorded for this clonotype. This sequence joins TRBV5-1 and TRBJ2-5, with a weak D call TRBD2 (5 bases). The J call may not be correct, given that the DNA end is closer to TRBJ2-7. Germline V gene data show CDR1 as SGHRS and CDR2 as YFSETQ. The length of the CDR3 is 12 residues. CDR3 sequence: CASSSTSNEQYF. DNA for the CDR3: TGCGCCAGCAGCTCCACTAGTAACGAGCAGTACTTC.

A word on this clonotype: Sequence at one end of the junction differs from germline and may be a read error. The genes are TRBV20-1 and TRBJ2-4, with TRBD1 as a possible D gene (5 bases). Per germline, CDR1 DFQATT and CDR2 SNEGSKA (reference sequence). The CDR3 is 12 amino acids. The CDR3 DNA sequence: TGCAGTGCTAGCTCCGAATTGGACATTCGGTACTTC. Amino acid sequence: CSASSELDIRYF.